These T cell receptor beta chains were read from a single sample in a study of T cell repertoires in cytomegalovirus infection. TCRdb re-called the reads with MiXCR, one entry per CDR3 protein. The sample holds more than 350,000 distinct CDR3 sequences, approximately 32% seen once. Source material: PBMCs. The receptor set was obtained from a human donor in good health (CMV status not recorded). Some clones in this sample may be carry-over from other donors' samples. The CDR3 runs from the conserved cysteine through the conserved F or W. The D gene is left open where the match is weak. Only some rows state a clone size, as once, few, many or a class for expanded clones.

d_gene: TRBD1; abundance: many; v_gene: TRBV7-2; j_gene: TRBJ2-7; CDR3nt: TGTGCCAGCAGCTTAACGACCGGGACAGGGGGCTTCGAGCAGTACTTC; CDR3aa: CASSLTTGTGGFEQYF
d_gene: .; abundance: many; v_gene: TRBV11-2; j_gene: TRBJ1-2; CDR3nt: TGTGCCAGCAGCCCCCGCTGGGCGCAGGGCCCAGCTAACTATGGCTACACCTTC; CDR3aa: CASSPRWAQGPANYGYTF
d_gene: TRBD2; abundance: .; v_gene: TRBV7-7; j_gene: TRBJ2-3; CDR3nt: TGTGCCAGCAGCCCTCGTGCGGGAGCAGATACGCAGTATTTT; CDR3aa: CASSPRAGADTQYF
d_gene: .; abundance: .; v_gene: TRBV10-3; j_gene: TRBJ2-1; CDR3nt: TGTGCCATCAGTGAATCAGGCGGGTCCTACAATGAGCAGTTCTTC; CDR3aa: CAISESGGSYNEQFF
d_gene: .; abundance: few; v_gene: TRBV7-6; j_gene: TRBJ1-1; CDR3nt: TGTGCCAGCAGCTTAGCGGTGGGGATGAACACTGAAGCTTTCTTT; CDR3aa: CASSLAVGMNTEAFF
d_gene: .; abundance: .; v_gene: TRBV7-2; j_gene: TRBJ1-4; CDR3nt: TGTGCCAGCAGCTTATGGGGTGAAAAACTGTTTTTT; CDR3aa: CASSLWGEKLFF
d_gene: .; abundance: .; v_gene: TRBV4-1; j_gene: TRBJ1-4; CDR3nt: TGCGCCAGCAGCCAAGCCCCTAGGGTTTCAACTAATGAAAAACTGTTTTTT; CDR3aa: CASSQAPRVSTNEKLFF
d_gene: .; abundance: .; v_gene: TRBV29-1; j_gene: TRBJ1-2; CDR3nt: TGCAGCGTAACAGGGAGAACTAACTATGGCTACACCTTC; CDR3aa: CSVTGRTNYGYTF
d_gene: TRBD1; abundance: .; v_gene: TRBV7-9; j_gene: TRBJ1-3; CDR3nt: TGTGCCGGATTACAGGGGACCTCTGGAAACACCATATATTTT; CDR3aa: CAGLQGTSGNTIYF
d_gene: .; abundance: .; v_gene: TRBV4-1; j_gene: TRBJ2-1; CDR3nt: TGCGCCAGCAGCCAAGGTCCGTGGGACGAGCAGTTCTTC; CDR3aa: CASSQGPWDEQFF
d_gene: TRBD1; abundance: .; v_gene: TRBV5-4; j_gene: TRBJ1-1; CDR3nt: TGTGCCAGCAGCGAAGGACAGGGGGTCATGAACACTGAAGCTTTCTTT; CDR3aa: CASSEGQGVMNTEAFF
d_gene: TRBD1; abundance: few; v_gene: TRBV24-1; j_gene: TRBJ2-2; CDR3nt: TGTGCCACCAGTGGACAGGGGGCGACCGGGGAGCTGTTTTTT; CDR3aa: CATSGQGATGELFF
d_gene: .; abundance: few; v_gene: TRBV19; j_gene: TRBJ2-2; CDR3nt: TGTGCCAGTAGTACCGGACAGACAAACACCGGGGAGCTGTTTTTT; CDR3aa: CASSTGQTNTGELFF
d_gene: .; abundance: .; v_gene: TRBV27; j_gene: TRBJ2-7; CDR3nt: TGTGCCCGCAGTCCCCGGGGGAGGACCTACGAGCAGTACTTC; CDR3aa: CARSPRGRTYEQYF
d_gene: .; abundance: many; v_gene: TRBV7-2; j_gene: TRBJ2-5; CDR3nt: TGTGCCAGCAGCCTTAGGGTGGGCGGTTACCAAGAGACCCAGTACTTC; CDR3aa: CASSLRVGGYQETQYF
d_gene: .; abundance: few; v_gene: TRBV4-3; j_gene: TRBJ2-1; CDR3nt: TGCGCCAGCAGCCAAGATCGGGGGCGGCATGGTGAGCAGTTCTTC; CDR3aa: CASSQDRGRHGEQFF
d_gene: TRBD1; abundance: once; v_gene: TRBV6-6; j_gene: TRBJ1-6; CDR3nt: TGTGCCCGCAGTTACCGGGACAGTAATTCACCCCTCCACTTT; CDR3aa: CARSYRDSNSPLHF
d_gene: TRBD2; abundance: .; v_gene: TRBV19; j_gene: TRBJ2-3; CDR3nt: TGTGCCATTAGTATAGCGGGACTAGCGGGGACACACGATACGCAGTATTTT; CDR3aa: CAISIAGLAGTHDTQYF
d_gene: TRBD2; abundance: few; v_gene: TRBV7-2; j_gene: TRBJ2-6; CDR3nt: TGTGCCAGCAGCTCACACGGGGGGAGCTCTGGGGCCAACGTCCTGACTTTC; CDR3aa: CASSSHGGSSGANVLTF
d_gene: .; abundance: .; v_gene: TRBV7-6; j_gene: TRBJ2-7; CDR3nt: TGTGCTAGCAGTCAACCCCCGGCGGTAGGGCAGCCAGGCTACGAGCAGTACTTC; CDR3aa: CASSQPPAVGQPGYEQYF
d_gene: .; abundance: many; v_gene: TRBV12-5; j_gene: TRBJ2-3; CDR3nt: TGTGCTAGTGGTTTGGTACCTACCGGGCAGGAGGGTGATACGCAGTATTTT; CDR3aa: CASGLVPTGQEGDTQYF
d_gene: TRBD1; abundance: once; v_gene: TRBV24-1; j_gene: TRBJ2-1; CDR3nt: TGTGCCACCAGTGATCCCACCGGGACAGGGGGCTACAATGAGCAGTTCTTC; CDR3aa: CATSDPTGTGGYNEQFF
d_gene: .; abundance: few; v_gene: TRBV6-8; j_gene: TRBJ1-2; CDR3nt: TGTGCCAGCAGAGCCGAACAGGGCTTTGGTGGCTACACCTTC; CDR3aa: CASRAEQGFGGYTF
d_gene: .; abundance: few; v_gene: TRBV7-2; j_gene: TRBJ1-5; CDR3nt: TGTGCCAGCAGCTTAGATGGACGGGACAATCAGCCCCAGCATTTT; CDR3aa: CASSLDGRDNQPQHF
d_gene: TRBD2; abundance: .; v_gene: TRBV4-1; j_gene: TRBJ2-1; CDR3nt: TGCGCCAGCAGCCAAGATTGGTCTAGCGGGGCCTACAATGAGCAGTTCTTC; CDR3aa: CASSQDWSSGAYNEQFF
d_gene: TRBD1; abundance: few; v_gene: TRBV29-1; j_gene: TRBJ2-7; CDR3nt: TGCAGCGTTGAAAGTCGCGGAGGACAGGGGACCAGCTACGAGCAGTACTTC; CDR3aa: CSVESRGGQGTSYEQYF
d_gene: .; abundance: few; v_gene: TRBV20-1; j_gene: TRBJ2-5; CDR3nt: TGCAGTGCTAGATCGGATCCCGCCGGCCAAGAGACCCAGTACTTC; CDR3aa: CSARSDPAGQETQYF
d_gene: TRBD1; abundance: .; v_gene: TRBV6-5; j_gene: TRBJ1-1; CDR3nt: TGTGCCAGCAGGGATTCCGGGACAGGGTTTTTTAGTCAAGCTTTCTTT; CDR3aa: CASRDSGTGFFSQAFF
d_gene: .; abundance: .; v_gene: TRBV4-1; j_gene: TRBJ2-2; CDR3nt: TGCGCCAGCAGCCAAGAGGCGACATCGCTGAACACCGGGGAGCTGTTTTTT; CDR3aa: CASSQEATSLNTGELFF
d_gene: .; abundance: few; v_gene: TRBV19; j_gene: TRBJ2-2; CDR3nt: TGTGCCAGTAGATCAAGAGATTGGCTGACGAACACCGGGGAGCTGTTTTTT; CDR3aa: CASRSRDWLTNTGELFF
d_gene: .; abundance: .; v_gene: TRBV4-1; j_gene: TRBJ1-2; CDR3nt: TGTGCCAGCAGCCAAGATCGTCCCATCTCGGGCGGTGGCTACACCTTC; CDR3aa: CASSQDRPISGGGYTF
d_gene: .; abundance: many; v_gene: TRBV7-2; j_gene: TRBJ1-2; CDR3nt: TGTGCCAGCAGCTTAGGGTCTTACAGTAACTATGGCTACACCTTC; CDR3aa: CASSLGSYSNYGYTF
d_gene: TRBD2; abundance: .; v_gene: TRBV11-2; j_gene: TRBJ2-3; CDR3nt: TGTGCCAGCCGCCAAAGCGGGGGGTCAGTAGATACGCAGTATTTT; CDR3aa: CASRQSGGSVDTQYF
d_gene: .; abundance: .; v_gene: TRBV13; j_gene: TRBJ1-3; CDR3nt: TGTGCCAGCCACCAATTCTCCTCTGGAAACACCATATATTTT; CDR3aa: CASHQFSSGNTIYF
d_gene: .; abundance: few; v_gene: TRBV28; j_gene: TRBJ2-7; CDR3nt: TGTGCCAGCACCCTTCTCCAGGGGAGCTCCTACGAGCAGTACTTC; CDR3aa: CASTLLQGSSYEQYF
d_gene: .; abundance: many; v_gene: TRBV7-2; j_gene: TRBJ2-3; CDR3nt: TGTGCCAGCAGCTTGGGGGTAGATACGCAGTATTTT; CDR3aa: CASSLGVDTQYF
d_gene: .; abundance: few; v_gene: TRBV19; j_gene: TRBJ2-6; CDR3nt: TGTGCCAGTAGTATACGGAGCAGCTCTGGGGCCAACGTCCTGACTTTC; CDR3aa: CASSIRSSSGANVLTF
d_gene: .; abundance: .; v_gene: TRBV28; j_gene: TRBJ2-7; CDR3nt: TGTGCCAGCAGTCGATCGGATCTAGGACAGACCTACGAGCAGTACTTC; CDR3aa: CASSRSDLGQTYEQYF
d_gene: .; abundance: .; v_gene: TRBV5-1; j_gene: TRBJ1-6; CDR3nt: TGCGCCAGCAGCTTGGCCAGGGGTCTTTCACCCCTCCACTTT; CDR3aa: CASSLARGLSPLHF
d_gene: TRBD2; abundance: many; v_gene: TRBV7-2; j_gene: TRBJ2-7; CDR3nt: TGTGCCAGCAGCCGCGGGGGCGAGCAGTACTTC; CDR3aa: CASSRGGEQYF
d_gene: .; abundance: few; v_gene: TRBV28; j_gene: TRBJ1-2; CDR3nt: TGTGCCAGCAGTTTGACAGGTACTTCTTGGTATGGCTACACCTTC; CDR3aa: CASSLTGTSWYGYTF
d_gene: .; abundance: .; v_gene: TRBV4-1; j_gene: TRBJ1-1; CDR3nt: TGCGCCAGCAGCCAAGTACCGACAGCGATGAACACTGAAGCTTTCTTT; CDR3aa: CASSQVPTAMNTEAFF
d_gene: TRBD1; abundance: .; v_gene: TRBV11-1; j_gene: TRBJ2-1; CDR3nt: TGTGCCAGCAGCAAAACCGGGACAGGGGGCCGTGCCGAGCAGTTCTTC; CDR3aa: CASSKTGTGGRAEQFF
d_gene: TRBD2; abundance: .; v_gene: TRBV20-1; j_gene: TRBJ2-4; CDR3nt: TGCAGTGCTGAGGGTAGAGCGGGGACGTACTTC; CDR3aa: CSAEGRAGTYF
d_gene: .; abundance: many; v_gene: TRBV7-6; j_gene: TRBJ2-5; CDR3nt: TGTGCCAGCAGCTTGGGCCAAGAGACCCAGTACTTC; CDR3aa: CASSLGQETQYF
d_gene: .; abundance: few; v_gene: TRBV5-1; j_gene: TRBJ1-1; CDR3nt: TGCGCCAGCGGGTCACAGATGAACACTGAAGCTTTCTTT; CDR3aa: CASGSQMNTEAFF
d_gene: TRBD1; abundance: few; v_gene: TRBV6-1; j_gene: TRBJ1-1; CDR3nt: TGTGCCAGCAACAGGCAGGGGGCGAGCACTGAAGCTTTCTTT; CDR3aa: CASNRQGASTEAFF
d_gene: .; abundance: few; v_gene: TRBV5-5; j_gene: TRBJ1-2; CDR3nt: TGTGCCAGCAGCTTGCGACGCGGCGGGGACATGGGATATGGCTACACCTTC; CDR3aa: CASSLRRGGDMGYGYTF
d_gene: TRBD2; abundance: few; v_gene: TRBV18; j_gene: TRBJ2-7; CDR3nt: TGTGCCAGCTCACCGGAATACGGACTAGAGACCTACGAGCAGTACTTC; CDR3aa: CASSPEYGLETYEQYF
d_gene: TRBD2; abundance: few; v_gene: TRBV4-1; j_gene: TRBJ2-1; CDR3nt: TGCGCCAGCAGCCCGGGGGGGTCCCCCTACAATGAGCAGTTCTTC; CDR3aa: CASSPGGSPYNEQFF
d_gene: .; abundance: few; v_gene: TRBV15; j_gene: TRBJ1-5; CDR3nt: TGTGCCACCAGCAGAGATTTGGGTTACGGCAATCAGCCCCAGCATTTT; CDR3aa: CATSRDLGYGNQPQHF